This T cell receptor (beta chain) was identified during a study of CD8 T cells in Susac syndrome. Study details: Sequenced Susac syndrome patients included over five with active disease and fewer than ten who were in remission. The Susac syndrome patients were therapy-naive, on corticosteroids, or on intravenous immunoglobulin alone at blood draw. Regarding the study as a whole: The study's TCR sequencing and HLA analysis drew on a certain number of individuals. That number was acknowledged as relatively small.

It was with random hexamers that about 0.45 to 1 ug RNA was reverse transcribed. TCR beta CDR3 was amplified by immunoSEQ covering 54 Vbeta and 13 Jbeta. Each CDR3 protein gets one entry after TCRdb re-called the immunoSEQ multiplex PCR reads with MiXCR. The sample carries about 140,000 distinct CDR3 sequences, 85% to 95% recorded once. Notes on this clonotype: Its antigen is not identified.

Deletions cut 2 bases from V and 3 bases from J, with 6 bases between. CDR3 length equals 13 residues. The V gene's germline CDR1 is SGDLS and CDR2 YYNGEE. The V call is TRBV9, the J call TRBJ2-1; the D is unclear. The receptor's source is a human donor with Susac syndrome. Sequenced input: CD8+ T cells from PBMCs. CDR3 sequence reads: CASSVGSYNEQFF. The CDR3 region has the DNA TGTGCCAGCAGCGTCGGAAGCTACAATGAGCAGTTCTTC.